These 4 T cell receptor beta chains came from one sample sequenced in a study of blood T cell repertoires in COVID-19. Clones were sequenced by immunoSEQ multiplex PCR, and TCRdb holds only the in-frame ones, with some missing. The top ten hold about 2.2% of the sample, which has approximately 230,000 clones, approximately 90% seen once. The material sequenced was peripheral blood. These receptors were obtained from a young man who had recovered from COVID-19.

The sample holds one count of this clone. The chain has TRBV19 and TRBJ1-2; D is ambiguous. Germline CDR1 is LNHDA and CDR2 is SQIVND (reference sequence). This CDR3 has 13 amino acids. V lost 6 bases and J lost 2, with 10 bases in between. CDR3: CASSRTENYGYTF. In DNA, the CDR3 is TGTGCCAGTAGCCGTACAGAAAACTATGGCTACACCTTC.

This chain connects TRBV9 to TRBJ1-1; 9 bases fit TRBD1. V trimming: 3 bases; J trimming: 2 bases; junction bases outside the gene matches: 5. CDR1 is SGDLS and CDR2 is YYNGEE in the germline V gene. The CDR3 extends over 15 amino acids. As DNA, the CDR3 is TGTGCCAGCAGCGCGCCGGGACAGGGTAACACTGAAGCTTTCTTT. As protein: CASSAPGQGNTEAFF. Full variable domain (rest looked up from reference TRBV9 and TRBJ1-1): DSGVTQTPKHLITATGQRVTLRCSPRSGDLSVYWYQQSLDQGLQFLIQYYNGEERAKGNILERFSAQQFPDLHSELNLSSLELGDSALYFCASSAPGQGNTEAFFGQGTRLTVV.

V and J are TRBV6-5 and TRBJ2-1; no clear D. Deletions cut 6 bases from V and 3 bases from J, with 6 bases between. The CDR3 contains 12 residues. Germline V lookup: CDR1 MNHEY, CDR2 SVGAGI. CDR3 protein: CASSSGYNEQFF. CDR3 nucleotide sequence: TGTGCCAGCAGCTCCGGCTACAATGAGCAGTTCTTC.

The chain combines TRBV2 with TRBJ2-3; D not certain. Trimming cost V 2 bases and J 1 base, with 10 bases left between them. Germline lookup yields CDR1 SNHLY and CDR2 FYNNEI. The CDR3 has 15 amino acids. CDR3 sequence reads: CASSERQIRTDTQYF. In DNA form, the CDR3 reads TGTGCCAGCAGTGAACGTCAGATACGCACAGATACGCAGTATTTT.